This T cell receptor beta chain was profiled in a study of blood T cell repertoires in COVID-19. Study information: Researchers got acute and convalescent COVID-19 samples from the United States, Italy and Spain. Sample material is recorded as cDNA or gDNA derived from T cells, B-cell-depleted T cells, or PBMCs.

The CDR3 length is 13 residues. Trimming shortened V by 11 bases and J by 0 bases, and 13 bases separated the two germline ends. Germline CDR1 reads LNHDA; CDR2 reads SQIVND (reference sequence). Profiling relied on immunoSEQ multiplex PCR, and the TCRdb table lists in-frame clones only, not all of them. The data show roughly 140,000 clones, 80% to 90% seen once. The receptor was derived from a woman of 80 years or more with acute or convalescent COVID-19. Sequencing used peripheral blood. The chain recombines TRBV19 with TRBJ1-2; maybe TRBD1 (6 bases). The CDR3 nucleotides are TGTGCCTCCACAGGGAGAGCTAACTATGGCTACACCTTC. Protein product: CASTGRANYGYTF.